These 32 T cell receptor beta chains were sequenced from one sample in a study of blood T cell repertoires in COVID-19 (dated by TCRdb to 2018 to 2020). The library was obtained by the immunoSEQ multiplex PCR assay. The table comes from immuneACCESS by way of TCRdb, which keeps in-frame sequences with V and J called. Part of the clones is missing from these tables; in studies checked, under half for an unresolved V gene and the rest for unknown reasons. The sample table lists hundreds of thousands of clones, approximately 90% of them with a count of one. Roughly 6.7% of the sample is held by the ten biggest clonotypes. The specimen sequenced was peripheral blood. The receptors come from a woman in her twenties or thirties with COVID-19, enrolled during active disease.

The V and J genes are TRBV28 and TRBJ2-7, with TRBD1 matching 9 bases. This CDR3 has 16 residues. Germline assignment: CDR1 MDHEN and CDR2 SYDVKM. With V trimmed by 5 bases and J by 7 bases, 15 bases remained unmatched. CDR3 residues: CASSPRTGQGSQEQYF. The CDR3 coding sequence is TGTGCCAGCAGTCCACGGACGGGACAGGGCTCACAAGAGCAGTACTTC. The whole variable domain, filled in from reference TRBV28 and TRBJ2-7, reads DVKVTQSSRYLVKRTGEKVFLECVQDMDHENMFWYRQDPGLGLRLIYFSYDVKMKEKGDIPEGYSVSREKKERFSLILESASTNQTSMYLCASSPRTGQGSQEQYFGPGTRLTVT.

The V call is TRBV2, the J call TRBJ1-2; TRBD1 matches 10 bases. V lost 6 bases, J lost 3 bases, and 4 bases stayed unmatched. Germline V gives CDR1 SNHLY, CDR2 FYNNEI. The CDR3 extends over 14 amino acids. Written as DNA, the CDR3 is TGTGCCAGCAGAAGACAGGGGGCGGACTATGGCTACACCTTC. Translation: CASRRQGADYGYTF.

DNA for the CDR3: TGTGCCAGCTCACCCCCAGGGTCCGGTAATGAAAAACTGTTTTTT. Translated, it gives CASSPPGSGNEKLFF. The chain uses TRBV18 and TRBJ1-4, with D perhaps TRBD1 (5 bases). This CDR3 contains 15 residues. Per germline, CDR1 KGHSH and CDR2 LQKENI. Between the trimmed V and J ends, which lost 3 bases and 4 bases, there was a span of 12 bases.

Here the CDR3 reads CASYSDVVYNEQFF. The CDR3 DNA is TGTGCCAGCTATTCAGATGTCGTGTACAATGAGCAGTTCTTC. The gene calls are TRBV7-9 and TRBJ2-1; D gene unclear. V lost 8 bases and J 4 bases, leaving 15 bases between the germline ends. This CDR3 region has 14 residues. CDR1 is SEHNR, CDR2 FQNEAQ, per germline (reference sequence).

The CDR3 DNA reads as TGCAGCGTTGGGTCCAGCGGGGGCACAGATACGCAGTATTTT. Translation gives CSVGSSGGTDTQYF. The chain couples TRBV29-1 to TRBJ2-3; 7 bases align to TRBD2. The length of the CDR3 is 14 residues. The trim removed 4 bases at V and 1 base at J, leaving 5 bases unmatched. The V gene's germline CDR1 is SQVTM and CDR2 ANQGSEA.

The chain is built from TRBV4-2 and TRBJ2-7; TRBD2 matches 8 bases. V was clipped by 4 bases and J by 7 bases; unmatched bases: 9. This CDR3 contains 14 residues. Germline-derived CDR1 and CDR2 are LGHNA and YNFKEQ. CDR3 in amino acids: CASSRYGGEGEQYF. The CDR3, as DNA: TGTGCCAGCAGCCGGTACGGGGGGGAAGGTGAGCAGTACTTC.

V usage is TRBV6-6 and J usage is TRBJ2-5; D gene ambiguous. CDR3 length: 14 amino acids. Germline CDR1 reads MNHNY; CDR2 reads SVGAGI (reference sequence). Trimming removed 2 bases from V and 5 bases from J, with 12 bases in between. The CDR3 region is CASSYVALWETQYF. CDR3 nucleotide sequence: TGTGCCAGCAGTTACGTAGCCCTCTGGGAGACCCAGTACTTC.

The gene calls are TRBV19 and TRBJ2-2, with 14 bases that match TRBD2. After removal of 8 bases from V and 7 bases from J, the junction contained 12 bases not matched to a gene. Germline CDR1 reads LNHDA; CDR2 reads SQIVND (reference sequence). The CDR3 is made up of 17 amino acids. The CDR3 DNA follows: TGTGCCAGTGCCGTGGGGACTAGCGGGGGCGGAGTCGGGGAGCTGTTTTTT. Encoded protein: CASAVGTSGGGVGELFF.

The chain recombines TRBV11-2 with TRBJ2-6; D is possibly TRBD1 (5 bases). Trimming took 5 bases from V and 1 from J, leaving 12 bases between them. Germline CDR1 SGHAT, CDR2 FQNNGV. The CDR3 loop spans 16 amino acids. CDR3 loop: CASSRGRSSGANVLTF. DNA for the CDR3: TGTGCCAGCAGCAGGGGTCGGTCTTCTGGGGCCAACGTCCTGACTTTC.

DNA of the CDR3: TGCGCCAGCAGCCAAACCGACAGCTCCTACGAGCAGTACTTC. It is translated as CASSQTDSSYEQYF. The chain carries TRBV4-1 and TRBJ2-7, with D possibly being TRBD1 (5 bases). V dropped 2 bases and J dropped 0 bases, with 8 bases sitting between them. This CDR3 is 14 amino acids long. Germline V lookup: CDR1 MGHRA, CDR2 YSYEKL.

This chain's CDR3 is CASSPQVRTGELFF. The CDR3 nucleotides read TGTGCCAGCAGCCCTCAGGTTCGGACAGGGGAGCTGTTTTTT. The V gene is TRBV3-1 (or the pseudogene TRBV3-2), the J gene TRBJ2-2, with D perhaps TRBD1 (5 bases). The CDR3 is made up of 14 amino acids. Germline V CDR1 and CDR2: LGHDT, YNNKEL (reference sequence). V lost 4 bases and J 8 bases, leaving 14 bases between the germline ends.

This chain uses TRBV2 with TRBJ1-2; TRBD1 is a possible D gene (5 bases). V was trimmed by 0 bases and J by 5 bases, leaving 19 bases between them. The length of the CDR3 is 17 residues. Germline V CDR1 and CDR2: SNHLY, FYNNEI. CDR3 in amino acids: CASSEAGGILSGYGYTF. The CDR3 DNA sequence: TGTGCCAGCAGTGAAGCGGGGGGGATCCTGAGTGGGTATGGCTACACCTTC.

This rearrangement joins TRBV7-2 to TRBJ1-2; 7 nucleotides line up with TRBD1. Trimming took 8 bases from V and 4 from J; bases not matched to a gene: 10. The CDR3 has 14 residues. Germline-derived CDR1 and CDR2 are SGHTA and FQGNSA. The CDR3 here is CASSPGGRVYGYTF. The CDR3 bases are TGTGCCAGCTCCCCAGGGGGTAGGGTCTATGGCTACACCTTC.

J is TRBJ2-7 and V is TRBV15, with 9 positions matching TRBD2. Germline V gene lookup returns CDR1 LNHNV and CDR2 YYDKDF (reference sequence). The CDR3 runs to 19 residues. V trimming: 0 bases; J trimming: 4 bases; junction bases outside the gene matches: 16. The CDR3 spells CATSRDSSLAGWRAYEQYV. In DNA form, the CDR3 reads TGTGCCACCAGCAGAGATTCTTCGCTAGCGGGATGGCGGGCTTACGAGCAGTACGTC.

The chain employs TRBV21-1 and TRBJ1-1. TRBV21-1 is a pseudogene. This CDR3 contains 14 residues. The CDR3 loop reads CAHGAGLEVPEAFF. In DNA, the CDR3 is TGTGCCCATGGGGCGGGACTTGAAGTCCCTGAAGCTTTCTTT.

V usage is TRBV5-1 and J usage is TRBJ2-2; possible D gene TRBD1, 6 bases. The V gene's germline CDR1 is SGHRS and CDR2 YFSETQ. The CDR3 spans 15 residues. The V end lost 0 bases, the J end lost 0 bases, and 6 bases lay between the germline ends. CDR3 nucleotide sequence: TGCGCCAGCAGCTTGGAGGGGGCGAACACCGGGGAGCTGTTTTTT. This gives the protein CASSLEGANTGELFF.

This clone was recorded a few times. The V call is TRBV7-5, the J call TRBJ1-6; TRBD1 is the table's D call, not checked against the DNA. TRBV7-5 is noted as a pseudogene. The CDR3 length is 17 residues. The DNA for the CDR3 is TGTGCCAGAAGCTTAGATTCTGACAGGGGGCATAATTCACCCCTCCACTTT. This gives the protein CARSLDSDRGHNSPLHF.

This sequence joins TRBV3-1 (or the pseudogene TRBV3-2) and TRBJ1-2; no firm D call. V shed 1 base and J shed 13 bases, with 16 bases lying between them. This CDR3 has 13 amino acids. The germline CDR1 and CDR2 sequences are LGHDT and YNNKEL (reference sequence). The DNA of the CDR3 is TGTGCCAGCAGCCAAGGGACCGGACTTAGCTCCACCTTC. It encodes CASSQGTGLSSTF.

The rearrangement uses TRBV5-4 and TRBJ2-2, with D unclear. Germline CDR1 and CDR2: SGHNT and YYREEE (reference sequence). Deletions cut 1 base from V and 6 bases from J, with 13 bases between. The CDR3 length is 15 residues. CDR3 DNA: TGTGCCAGCAGCTTGAAAACAGACCGGTCCGGGGAGCTGTTTTTT. Translation gives CASSLKTDRSGELFF.

The CDR3 DNA follows: TGTGCCAGCAGTTTAGGGGACAGGTTCTCGGCAGCTTTCTTT. This translates into CASSLGDRFSAAFF. The V gene is TRBV28, the J gene TRBJ1-1; 8 bases are a match to TRBD1. Germline CDR1 reads MDHEN; CDR2 reads SYDVKM. This CDR3 is 14 amino acids long. Trimming removed 2 bases from V and 10 bases from J; junction bases left unmatched: 9.

The CDR3 bases are TGTGCCAGTAAGAAGCAGGTTTATAGCAATCAGCCCCAGCATTTT. Encoded protein: CASKKQVYSNQPQHF. The chain uses TRBV19 and TRBJ1-5; D remains unclear. Germline CDR1 LNHDA, CDR2 SQIVND (reference sequence). Trimming shortened V by 7 bases and J by 0 bases, and 13 bases separated the two germline ends. The CDR3 spans 15 residues.

The V gene is TRBV7-9, the J gene TRBJ2-1; 9 bases match TRBD2. The length of the CDR3 is 17 residues. J lost 9 bases, V lost 4 bases, and 16 bases had no gene match. CDR1 is SEHNR, CDR2 FQNEAQ, per germline (reference sequence). CDR3: CASSSPLGLARGPEQFF. DNA of the CDR3: TGTGCCAGCAGCTCACCCCTTGGACTAGCGAGGGGTCCTGAGCAGTTCTTC.

The gene calls are TRBV10-1 and TRBJ1-1; D possibly corresponds to TRBD1 (5 bases). V was trimmed by 1 base and J by 9 bases, leaving 12 bases between them. CDR3 length equals 13 residues. Germline values: CDR1 WNHNN, CDR2 SYGVQD (reference sequence). CDR3 sequence reads: CASSEWSQGKAFF. The CDR3 DNA sequence: TGCGCCAGCAGTGAGTGGTCCCAGGGAAAAGCTTTCTTT.

The chain recombines TRBV19 with TRBJ1-3, with 7 bases that match TRBD1. V gave up 5 bases and J gave up 9 bases; unmatched junction bases: 10. The CDR3 consists of 14 residues. The germline V gene encodes CDR1 LNHDA and CDR2 SQIVND (reference sequence). The CDR3 DNA reads TGTGCCAGTAGTCCGAACAGGGGTTACGGCACCATATATTTT. This sequence encodes CASSPNRGYGTIYF.

This chain connects TRBV7-2 to TRBJ2-1; TRBD2 might be the D (6 bases). Germline V gene sequence: CDR1 SGHTA, CDR2 FQGNSA. V lost 0 bases, J lost 5 bases, and 8 bases lay in between. The CDR3 is made up of 14 amino acids. In DNA, the CDR3 is TGTGCCAGCAGCTTAGCTCGGGGGAACAATGAGCAGTTCTTC. Translated: CASSLARGNNEQFF. The full variable domain, completed using reference TRBV7-2 and TRBJ2-1, is GAGVSQSPSNKVTEKGKDVELRCDPISGHTALYWYRQSLGQGLEFLIYFQGNSAPDKSGLPSDRFSAERTGGSVSTLTIQRTQQEDSAVYLCASSLARGNNEQFFGPGTRLTVL.

The gene calls are TRBV13 and TRBJ2-3; a weak D match, TRBD1 (6 bases). The CDR3 runs 15 residues. Trimming took off 2 bases at V and 0 bases at J, with 9 bases between the two ends. Germline CDR1 is PRHDT and CDR2 is FYEKMQ (reference sequence). CDR3 bases: TGTGCCAGCAGCTTAAAGGGGACAAGCACAGATACGCAGTATTTT. Translated, it gives CASSLKGTSTDTQYF.

The chain uses TRBV4-1 and TRBJ2-2; D gene uncertain. The CDR3 sequence is 14 residues long. CDR1 and CDR2 (germline): MGHRA, YSYEKL. V was clipped by 2 bases and J by 1 base, with 5 bases between them. DNA of the CDR3: TGCGCCAGCAGCCAACAGGTGAACACCGGGGAGCTGTTTTTT. It translates to CASSQQVNTGELFF.

The chain joins TRBV5-6 to TRBJ1-1, with D perhaps TRBD1 (6 bases). Per germline, CDR1 SGHDT and CDR2 YYEEEE. The V and J ends lost 4 bases and 2 bases respectively, with 24 bases between them. The CDR3 contains 18 residues. In DNA form, the CDR3 reads TGTGCCAGCAGCCCTACGGTTGAGCGGGGGACACCCAACACTGAAGCTTTCTTT. Its protein is CASSPTVERGTPNTEAFF.

This clone was seen just once. V and J are TRBV27 and TRBJ1-1; TRBD1 matches 8 bases. CDR1 and CDR2 (germline): MNHEY, SMNVEV (reference sequence). The CDR3 covers 15 residues. V shed 5 bases, J shed 1 base, and the junction held 6 bases outside the gene matches. The CDR3 sequence is CASSPRTGTNTEAFF. The CDR3 nucleotides read TGTGCCAGCAGTCCAAGGACAGGGACGAACACTGAAGCTTTCTTT.

This clone appeared a single time. J is TRBJ2-1 and V is TRBV13; 8 positions match TRBD1. The CDR3 has 13 amino acids. From germline, CDR1 is PRHDT and CDR2 FYEKMQ (reference sequence). The V gene end was trimmed by 4 bases and the J gene end by 6 bases; junction bases not matched to a gene: 2. The DNA of the CDR3 is TGTGCCAGCAGCTATGGGACAGGCAATGAGCAGTTCTTC. Translated: CASSYGTGNEQFF.

The gene calls are TRBV10-3 and TRBJ2-7; no definite D call. The CDR3 sequence is 16 residues long. Trimming took 3 bases from V and 5 from J, leaving 20 bases between them. Germline V gene sequence: CDR1 ENHRY, CDR2 SYGVKD. The CDR3 sequence is CAISDPTEITLDEQYF. In nucleotides, the CDR3 is TGTGCCATCAGTGATCCGACGGAGATAACTCTAGACGAGCAGTACTTC.

The chain recombines TRBV25-1 with TRBJ1-4; 9 bases agree with TRBD1. The CDR3 spans 16 residues. Germline assignment: CDR1 MGHDK and CDR2 SYGVNS. With 3 bases clipped from V and 5 bases from J, the junction kept 7 bases outside the gene matches. Here the CDR3 reads CASSDYGTGMNEKLFF. CDR3 DNA sequence: TGTGCCAGCAGTGATTACGGGACAGGGATGAATGAAAAACTGTTTTTT.